The source of this T cell receptor beta chain is a study of T cells in localized non-small cell lung cancer. Findings and limits, study-wide: Because only a single region of the tumor was sequenced, heterogeneity remains possible. A median of 57 clones ranked among the top 100 in tumor appeared in adjacent lung. Adjacent uninvolved lung tissue had the highest T cell clonality, exceeding tumor.

CDR1 is MNHEY, CDR2 SVGAGI, per germline. V shed 0 bases and J shed 2 bases, with 11 bases lying between them. The CDR3 is 16 amino acids. Here immunoSEQ multiplex PCR was the method, and the copy in TCRdb shows in-frame clones only, minus some. The table has about 59,000 clones, roughly 90% seen once. On this clone: The antigen is unknown.

The chain couples TRBV6-5 to TRBJ2-1; D is unresolved. The input for sequencing was peripheral blood, taken before any cancer treatment. The receptor comes from a man between 40 and 70 years old with stage I lung adenocarcinoma. The CDR3 bases are TGTGCCAGCAGTTACTCTCGTAACCCCCCCTACAATGAGCAGTTCTTC. This encodes CASSYSRNPPYNEQFF.